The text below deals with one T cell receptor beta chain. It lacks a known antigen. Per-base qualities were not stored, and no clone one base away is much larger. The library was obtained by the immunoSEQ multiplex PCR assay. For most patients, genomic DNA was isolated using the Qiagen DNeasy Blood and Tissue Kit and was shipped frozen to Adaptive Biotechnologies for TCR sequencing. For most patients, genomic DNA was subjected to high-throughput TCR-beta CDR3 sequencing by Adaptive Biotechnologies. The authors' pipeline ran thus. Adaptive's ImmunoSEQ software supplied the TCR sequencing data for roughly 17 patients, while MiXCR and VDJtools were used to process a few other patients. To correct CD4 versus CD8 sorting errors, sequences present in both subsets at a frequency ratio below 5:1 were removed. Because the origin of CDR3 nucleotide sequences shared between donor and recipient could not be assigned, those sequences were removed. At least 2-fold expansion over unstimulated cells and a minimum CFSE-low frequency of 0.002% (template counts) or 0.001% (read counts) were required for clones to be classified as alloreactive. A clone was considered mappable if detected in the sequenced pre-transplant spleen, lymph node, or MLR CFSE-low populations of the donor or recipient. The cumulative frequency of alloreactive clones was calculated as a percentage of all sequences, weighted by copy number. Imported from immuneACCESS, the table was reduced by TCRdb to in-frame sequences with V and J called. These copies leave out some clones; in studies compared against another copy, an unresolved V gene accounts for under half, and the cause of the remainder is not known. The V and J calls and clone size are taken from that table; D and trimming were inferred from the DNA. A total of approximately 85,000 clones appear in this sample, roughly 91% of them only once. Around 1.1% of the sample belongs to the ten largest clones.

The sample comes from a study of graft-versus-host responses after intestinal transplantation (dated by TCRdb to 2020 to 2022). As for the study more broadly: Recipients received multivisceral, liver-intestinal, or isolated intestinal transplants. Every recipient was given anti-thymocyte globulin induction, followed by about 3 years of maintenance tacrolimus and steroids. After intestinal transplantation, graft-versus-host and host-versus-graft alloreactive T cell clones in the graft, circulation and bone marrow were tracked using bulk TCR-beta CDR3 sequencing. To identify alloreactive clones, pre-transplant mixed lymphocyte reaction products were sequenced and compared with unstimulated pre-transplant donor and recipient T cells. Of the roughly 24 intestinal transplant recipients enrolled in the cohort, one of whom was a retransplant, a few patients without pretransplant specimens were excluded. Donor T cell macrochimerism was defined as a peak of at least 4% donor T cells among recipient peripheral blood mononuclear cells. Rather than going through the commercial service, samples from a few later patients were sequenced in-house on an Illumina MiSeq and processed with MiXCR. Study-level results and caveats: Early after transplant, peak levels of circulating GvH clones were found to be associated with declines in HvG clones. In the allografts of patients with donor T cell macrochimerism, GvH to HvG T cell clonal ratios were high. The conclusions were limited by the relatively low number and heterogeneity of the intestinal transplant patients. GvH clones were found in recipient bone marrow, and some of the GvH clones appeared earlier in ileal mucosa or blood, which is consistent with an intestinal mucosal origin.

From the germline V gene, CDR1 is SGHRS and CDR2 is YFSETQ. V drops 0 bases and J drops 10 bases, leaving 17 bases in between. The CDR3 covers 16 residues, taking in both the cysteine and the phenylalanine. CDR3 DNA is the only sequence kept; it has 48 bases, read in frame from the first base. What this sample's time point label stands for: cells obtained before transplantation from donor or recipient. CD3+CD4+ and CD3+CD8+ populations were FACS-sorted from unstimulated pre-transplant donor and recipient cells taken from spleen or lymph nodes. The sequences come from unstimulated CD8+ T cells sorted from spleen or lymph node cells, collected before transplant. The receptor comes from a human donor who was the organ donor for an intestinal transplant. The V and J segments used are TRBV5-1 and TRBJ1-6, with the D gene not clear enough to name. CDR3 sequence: CASSLVARRAWSPLHF. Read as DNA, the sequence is TGCGCCAGCAGCTTGGTAGCCAGGAGGGCATGGTCACCCCTCCACTTT.